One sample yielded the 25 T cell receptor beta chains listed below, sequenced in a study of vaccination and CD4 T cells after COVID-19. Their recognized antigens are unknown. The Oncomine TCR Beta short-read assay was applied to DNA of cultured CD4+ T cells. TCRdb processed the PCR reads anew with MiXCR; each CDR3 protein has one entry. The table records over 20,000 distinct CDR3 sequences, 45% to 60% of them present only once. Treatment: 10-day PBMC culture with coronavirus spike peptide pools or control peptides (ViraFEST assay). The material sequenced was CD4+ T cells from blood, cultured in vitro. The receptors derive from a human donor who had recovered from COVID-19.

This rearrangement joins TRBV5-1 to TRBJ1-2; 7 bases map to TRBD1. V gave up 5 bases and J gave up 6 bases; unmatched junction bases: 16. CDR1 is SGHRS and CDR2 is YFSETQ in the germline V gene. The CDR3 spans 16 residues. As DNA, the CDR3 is TGCGCCAGCAGTCCCACGACAGGGAATAAGGGTCATGGCTACACCTTC. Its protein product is CASSPTTGNKGHGYTF. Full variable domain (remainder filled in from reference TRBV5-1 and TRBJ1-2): KAGVTQTPRYLIKTRGQQVTLSCSPISGHRSVSWYQQTPGQGLQFLFEYFSETQRNKGNFPGRFSGRQFSNSRSEMNVSTLELGDSALYLCASSPTTGNKGHGYTFGSGTRLTVV.

CDR3 DNA: TGTGCCAGTAATAACGGCGGGTCGGCGGCAAGGGATACGCAGTATTTT. The encoded protein is CASNNGGSAARDTQYF. The chain carries TRBV7-9 and TRBJ2-3, with a possible D match to TRBD2 (5 bases). Trimming stripped 9 bases from V and 6 bases from J, with 25 bases between. The CDR3 has 16 amino acids. From germline, CDR1 is SEHNR and CDR2 FQNEAQ (reference sequence).

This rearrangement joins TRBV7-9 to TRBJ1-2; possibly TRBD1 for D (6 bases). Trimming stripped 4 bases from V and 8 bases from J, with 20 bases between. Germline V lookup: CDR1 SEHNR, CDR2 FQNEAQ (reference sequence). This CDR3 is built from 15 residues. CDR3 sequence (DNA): TGTGCCAGCAGCTCAAACCCAGGGACCAGGGGCGGCTACACCTTC. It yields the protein CASSSNPGTRGGYTF.

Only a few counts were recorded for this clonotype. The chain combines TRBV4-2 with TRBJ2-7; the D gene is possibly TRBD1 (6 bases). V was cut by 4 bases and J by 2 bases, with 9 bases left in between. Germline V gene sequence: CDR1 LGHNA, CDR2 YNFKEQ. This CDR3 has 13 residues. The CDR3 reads CASSRTGTYEQYF. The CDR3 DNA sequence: TGTGCCAGCAGCCGAACAGGGACCTACGAGCAGTACTTC.

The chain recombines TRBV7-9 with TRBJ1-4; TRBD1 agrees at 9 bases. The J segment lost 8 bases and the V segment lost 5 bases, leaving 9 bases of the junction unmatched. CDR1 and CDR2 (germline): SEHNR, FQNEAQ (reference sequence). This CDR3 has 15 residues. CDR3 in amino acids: CASSPGTGFEEKLFF. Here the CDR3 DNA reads TGTGCCAGCAGCCCCGGGACAGGGTTCGAGGAAAAACTGTTTTTT.

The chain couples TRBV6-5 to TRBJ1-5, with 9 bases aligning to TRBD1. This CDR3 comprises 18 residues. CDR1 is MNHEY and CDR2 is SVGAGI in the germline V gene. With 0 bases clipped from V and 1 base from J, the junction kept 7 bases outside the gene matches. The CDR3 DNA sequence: TGTGCCAGCAGTTACTCCCGGGACAGGGTTTTGAGCAATCAGCCCCAGCATTTT. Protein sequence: CASSYSRDRVLSNQPQHF.

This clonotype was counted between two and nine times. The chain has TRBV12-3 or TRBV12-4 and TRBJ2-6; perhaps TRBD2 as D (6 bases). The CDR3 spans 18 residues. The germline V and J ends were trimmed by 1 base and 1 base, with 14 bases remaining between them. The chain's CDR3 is CASSLGRRGPSGANVLTF. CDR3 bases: TGTGCCAGCAGTTTAGGTAGGAGGGGCCCGTCTGGGGCCAACGTCCTGACTTTC.

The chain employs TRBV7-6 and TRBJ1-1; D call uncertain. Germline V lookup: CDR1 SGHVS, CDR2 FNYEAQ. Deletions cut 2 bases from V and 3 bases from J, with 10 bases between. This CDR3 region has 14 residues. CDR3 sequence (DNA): TGTGCCAGCAGCTTATTTCATCGGGACACTGAAGCTTTCTTT. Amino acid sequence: CASSLFHRDTEAFF.

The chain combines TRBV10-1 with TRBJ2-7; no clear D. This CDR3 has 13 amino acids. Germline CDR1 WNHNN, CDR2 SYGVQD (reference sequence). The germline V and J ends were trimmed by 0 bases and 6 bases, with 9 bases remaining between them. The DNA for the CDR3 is TGCGCCAGCAGTGAGTCGATTGGTAGCGAGCAGTACTTC. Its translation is CASSESIGSEQYF.

The CDR3 bases are TGTGCCACCAGTGATTTACGGAGGGAGGGCTACACCTTC. Its translation is CATSDLRREGYTF. The chain is built from TRBV24-1 and TRBJ1-2; D is undetermined. V lost 1 base to trimming and J lost 8 bases, with 10 bases between them. This CDR3 region has 13 residues. Germline V gene sequence: CDR1 KGHDR, CDR2 SFDVKD.

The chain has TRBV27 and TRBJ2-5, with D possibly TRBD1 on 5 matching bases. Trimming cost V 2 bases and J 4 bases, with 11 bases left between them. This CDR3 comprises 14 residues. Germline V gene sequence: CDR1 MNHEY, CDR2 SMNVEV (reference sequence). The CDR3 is CASSLEGARETQYF. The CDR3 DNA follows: TGTGCCAGCAGTTTAGAAGGGGCGAGAGAGACCCAGTACTTC.

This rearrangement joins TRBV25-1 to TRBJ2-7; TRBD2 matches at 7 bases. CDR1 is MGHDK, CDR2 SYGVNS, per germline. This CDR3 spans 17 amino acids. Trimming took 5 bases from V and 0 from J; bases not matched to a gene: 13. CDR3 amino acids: CASSPQSVAGLSYEQYF. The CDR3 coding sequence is TGTGCCAGCAGTCCGCAATCCGTAGCGGGCCTCTCCTACGAGCAGTACTTC.

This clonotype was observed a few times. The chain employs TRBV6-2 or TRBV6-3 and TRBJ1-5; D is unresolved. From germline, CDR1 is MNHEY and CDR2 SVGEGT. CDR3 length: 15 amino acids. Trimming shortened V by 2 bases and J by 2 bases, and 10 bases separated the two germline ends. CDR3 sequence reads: CASSYGPSGNQPQHF. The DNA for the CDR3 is TGTGCCAGCAGTTACGGGCCTTCAGGCAATCAGCCCCAGCATTTT.

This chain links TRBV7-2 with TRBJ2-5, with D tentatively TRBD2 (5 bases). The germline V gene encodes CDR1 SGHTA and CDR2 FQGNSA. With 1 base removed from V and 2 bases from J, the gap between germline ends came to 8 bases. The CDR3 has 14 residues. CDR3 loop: CASSLGAVQETQYF. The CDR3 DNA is TGTGCCAGCAGCTTAGGAGCGGTACAAGAGACCCAGTACTTC.

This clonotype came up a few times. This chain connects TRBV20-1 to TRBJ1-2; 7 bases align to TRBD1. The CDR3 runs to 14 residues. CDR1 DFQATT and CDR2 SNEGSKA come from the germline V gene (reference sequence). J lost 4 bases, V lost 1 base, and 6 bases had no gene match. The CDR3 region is CSARGGAGGYGYTF. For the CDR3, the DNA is TGCAGTGCTAGAGGGGGAGCAGGGGGCTATGGCTACACCTTC.

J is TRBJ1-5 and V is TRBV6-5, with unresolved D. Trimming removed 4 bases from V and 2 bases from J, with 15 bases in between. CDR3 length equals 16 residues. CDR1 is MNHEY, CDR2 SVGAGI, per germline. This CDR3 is CASSSIPGYGNQPQHF. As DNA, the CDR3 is TGTGCCAGCAGTTCCATCCCGGGGTATGGCAATCAGCCCCAGCATTTT.

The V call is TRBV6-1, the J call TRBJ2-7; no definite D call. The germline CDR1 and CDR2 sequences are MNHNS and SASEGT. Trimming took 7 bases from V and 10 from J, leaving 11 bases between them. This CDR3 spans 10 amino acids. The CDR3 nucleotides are TGTGCCAGCATCGGCACTCCTCAGTACTTC. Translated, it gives CASIGTPQYF.

CDR3 amino acids: CSGFGLGTDTQYF. CDR3 coding DNA: TGCAGCGGATTTGGCCTGGGCACAGATACGCAGTATTTT. V gene TRBV20-1 combines with J gene TRBJ2-3; D remains ambiguous. CDR1 is DFQATT, CDR2 SNEGSKA, per germline (reference sequence). The CDR3 runs to 13 residues.

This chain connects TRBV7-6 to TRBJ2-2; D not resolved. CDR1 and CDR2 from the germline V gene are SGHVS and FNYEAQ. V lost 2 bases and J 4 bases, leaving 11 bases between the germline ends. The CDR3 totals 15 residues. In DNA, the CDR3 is TGTGCCAGCAGCTTATACTCCCCCTCCACCGGGGAGCTGTTTTTT. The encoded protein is CASSLYSPSTGELFF.

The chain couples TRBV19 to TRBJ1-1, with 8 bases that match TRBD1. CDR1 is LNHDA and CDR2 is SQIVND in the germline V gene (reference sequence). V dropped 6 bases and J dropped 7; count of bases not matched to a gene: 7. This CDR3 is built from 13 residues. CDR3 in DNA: TGTGCCAGTAGGGAACAGGGGGGTTTTGAAGCTTTCTTT. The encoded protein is CASREQGGFEAFF.

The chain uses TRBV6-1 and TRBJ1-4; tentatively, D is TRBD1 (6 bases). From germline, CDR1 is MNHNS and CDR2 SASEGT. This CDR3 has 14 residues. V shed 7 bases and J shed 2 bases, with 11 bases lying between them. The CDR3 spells CASIGGLTNEKLFF. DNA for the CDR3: TGTGCCAGCATAGGGGGGCTCACTAATGAAAAACTGTTTTTT.

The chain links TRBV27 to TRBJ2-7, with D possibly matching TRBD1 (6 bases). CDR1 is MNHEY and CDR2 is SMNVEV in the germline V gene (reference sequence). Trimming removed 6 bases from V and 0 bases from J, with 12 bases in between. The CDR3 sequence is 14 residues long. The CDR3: CASSPTGFSYEQYF. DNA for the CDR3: TGTGCCAGCAGCCCGACAGGATTCTCCTACGAGCAGTACTTC.

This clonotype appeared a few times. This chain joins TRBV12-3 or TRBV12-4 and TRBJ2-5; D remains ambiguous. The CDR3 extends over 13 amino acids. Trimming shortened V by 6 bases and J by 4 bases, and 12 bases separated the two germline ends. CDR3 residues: CASSPMGAETQYF. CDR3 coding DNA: TGTGCCAGCAGCCCCATGGGTGCAGAGACCCAGTACTTC.

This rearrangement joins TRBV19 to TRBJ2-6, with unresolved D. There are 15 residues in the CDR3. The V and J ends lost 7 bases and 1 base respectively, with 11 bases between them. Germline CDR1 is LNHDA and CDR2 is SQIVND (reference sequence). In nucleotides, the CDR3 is TGTGCCAGTACGCAGCCCTTGTCTGGGGCCAACGTCCTGACTTTC. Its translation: CASTQPLSGANVLTF.

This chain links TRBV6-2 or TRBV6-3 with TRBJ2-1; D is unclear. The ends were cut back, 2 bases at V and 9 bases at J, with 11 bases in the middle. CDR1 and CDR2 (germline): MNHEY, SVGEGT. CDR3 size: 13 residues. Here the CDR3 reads CASSYRQTGEQFF. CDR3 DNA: TGTGCCAGCAGTTACCGCCAAACCGGTGAGCAGTTCTTC.